The clone carrying this T cell receptor gamma chain was counted a few times. The mismatch at residue 13 between this DNA's translation and the TCRdb protein of a much larger clone likely reflects a read error; the protein shown is translated from the DNA. Flow sorting of PBMC yielded separate Vgamma9/Vdelta2+ and Vdelta2-negative gammadelta T cell populations for bulk repertoire analysis. Germline CDR1 and CDR2: GITISATS and ISYDGTV (reference sequence). This CDR3 is built from 15 residues. This sample is part of a study of γδ T cells in repeated Plasmodium falciparum infection. At the level of the study: Timepoints: baseline, immediately before selected infections, and 21 days after every infection.

TCRdb reprocessed the multiplex PCR reads using CATT. The table includes 11,000 to 15,000 gamma-chain clones, around 1.5% detected once. TRGV9 is the V gene, and the J gene was not called. What was sequenced was gamma-delta T cells from blood. The origin of this receptor is a pool of human donors (malaria-infected and uninfected, not separated). The CDR3 DNA reads as TGTGCCTTGTGGGAGAGAATATATACCGGTTGGTTCGAGATATTT. Amino acid sequence: CALWERIYTGWFEIF.